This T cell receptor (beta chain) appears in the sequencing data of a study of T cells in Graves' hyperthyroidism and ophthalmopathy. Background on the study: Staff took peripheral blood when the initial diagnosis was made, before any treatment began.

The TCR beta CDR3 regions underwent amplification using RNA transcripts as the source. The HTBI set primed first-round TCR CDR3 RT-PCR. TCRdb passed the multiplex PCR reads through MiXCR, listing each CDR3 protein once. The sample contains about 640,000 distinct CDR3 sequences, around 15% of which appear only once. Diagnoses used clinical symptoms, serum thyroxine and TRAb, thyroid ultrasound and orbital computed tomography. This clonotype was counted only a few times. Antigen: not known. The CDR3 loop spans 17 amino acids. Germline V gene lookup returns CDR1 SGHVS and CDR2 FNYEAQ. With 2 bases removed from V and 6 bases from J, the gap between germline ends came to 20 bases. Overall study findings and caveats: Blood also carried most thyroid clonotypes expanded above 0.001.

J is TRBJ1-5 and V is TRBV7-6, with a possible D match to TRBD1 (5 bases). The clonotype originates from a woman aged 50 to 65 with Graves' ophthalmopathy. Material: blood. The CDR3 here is CASSLSPGGGPGQPQHF. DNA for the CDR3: TGTGCCAGCAGCTTATCCCCGGGGGGGGGACCCGGTCAGCCCCAGCATTTT.